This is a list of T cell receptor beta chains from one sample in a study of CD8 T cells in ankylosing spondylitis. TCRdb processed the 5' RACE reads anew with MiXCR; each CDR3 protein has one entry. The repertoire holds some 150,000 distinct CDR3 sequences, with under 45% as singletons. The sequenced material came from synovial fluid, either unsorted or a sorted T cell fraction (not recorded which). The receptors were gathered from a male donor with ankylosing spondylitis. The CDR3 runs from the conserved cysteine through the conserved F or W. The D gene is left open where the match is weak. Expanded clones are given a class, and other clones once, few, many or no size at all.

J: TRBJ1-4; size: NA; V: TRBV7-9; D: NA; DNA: TGTGCCAGCAGCCGGGACGGCAATAATGAAAAACTGTTTTTT; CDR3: CASSRDGNNEKLFF
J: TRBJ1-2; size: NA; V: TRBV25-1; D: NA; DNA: TGTGCCAGCAGCGCTACGGGACTACCGTACTATGGCTACACCTTC; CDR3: CASSATGLPYYGYTF
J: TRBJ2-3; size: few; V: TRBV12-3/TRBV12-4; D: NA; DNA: TGTGCCAGCAGTCTCTGGGGGCCCACAGATACGCAGTATTTT; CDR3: CASSLWGPTDTQYF
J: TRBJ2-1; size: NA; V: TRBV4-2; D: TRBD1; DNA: TGTGCCAGCAGCCAGCGGGGGACAGGGACAGGGGGCCCAGGTGAGCAGTTCTTC; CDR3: CASSQRGTGTGGPGEQFF
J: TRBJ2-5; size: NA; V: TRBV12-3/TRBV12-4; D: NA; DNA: TGTGCCAGCAGTTCGCGTCGAGGACAAGAGACCCAGTACTTC; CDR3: CASSSRRGQETQYF
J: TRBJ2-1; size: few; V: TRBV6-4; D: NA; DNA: TGTGCCAGCAGCGCTGATGCCACAGGTCGCAATGAGCAGTTCTTC; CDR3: CASSADATGRNEQFF
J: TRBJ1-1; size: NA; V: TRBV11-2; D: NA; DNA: TGTGCCAGCAGCCGCACCCGGGCTACTGAAGCTTTCTTT; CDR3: CASSRTRATEAFF
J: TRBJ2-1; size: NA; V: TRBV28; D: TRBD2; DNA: TGTGCCAGCAGTTCAACTCTTATACGGGAGGGCTCCTACAATGAGCAGTTCTTC; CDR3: CASSSTLIREGSYNEQFF
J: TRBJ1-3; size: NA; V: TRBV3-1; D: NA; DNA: TGTGCCAGCAGCCAAGAGTTTGACAGGACCCTCTCTGGAAACACCATATATTTT; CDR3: CASSQEFDRTLSGNTIYF
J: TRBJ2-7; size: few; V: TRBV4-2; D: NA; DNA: TGTGCCAGCAGCCCCCTTATTTGGGGCGAGCAGTACTTC; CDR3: CASSPLIWGEQYF
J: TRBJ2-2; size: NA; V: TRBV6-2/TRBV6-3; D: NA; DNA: TGTGCCAGCAGTTACGTCACAAGATACACCGGGGAGCTGTTTTTT; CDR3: CASSYVTRYTGELFF
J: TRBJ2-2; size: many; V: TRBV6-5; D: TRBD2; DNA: TGTGCCAGCAGTTTCTCACGGACTAGTACCGGGGAGCTGTTTTTT; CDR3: CASSFSRTSTGELFF
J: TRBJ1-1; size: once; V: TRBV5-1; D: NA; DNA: TGCGCCAGCAGCTGGGAACAGACTATGAACACTGAAGCTTTCTTT; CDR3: CASSWEQTMNTEAFF
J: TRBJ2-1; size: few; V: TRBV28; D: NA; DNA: TGTGCCAGCAGTTTAGATTCCGGAGGTGAGCAGTTCTTC; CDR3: CASSLDSGGEQFF
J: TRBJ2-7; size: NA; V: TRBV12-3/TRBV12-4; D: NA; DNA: TGTGCCAGCAGTTTCGGGGTGGGAGTCTTCACCTACGAGCAGTACTTC; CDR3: CASSFGVGVFTYEQYF
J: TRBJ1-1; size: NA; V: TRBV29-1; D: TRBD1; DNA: TGCAGCGTTGAACCTCAGGGGGGCACTGAAGCTTTCTTT; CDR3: CSVEPQGGTEAFF
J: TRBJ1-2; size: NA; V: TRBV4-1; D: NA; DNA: TGCGCCAGCAGCCAGCCAAGGATCAGGCGCGCTAACTATGGCTACACCTTC; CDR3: CASSQPRIRRANYGYTF
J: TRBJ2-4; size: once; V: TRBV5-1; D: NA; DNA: TGCGCCAGCAGCTTTCGGCCGGGCATTCAGTACTTC; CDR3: CASSFRPGIQYF
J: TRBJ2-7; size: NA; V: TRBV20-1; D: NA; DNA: TGCAGTGCAAAAGGCCGCGATAAGTTATACGAGCAGTACTTC; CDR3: CSAKGRDKLYEQYF
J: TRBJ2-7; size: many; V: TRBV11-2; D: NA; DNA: TGTGCCAGCAGCTTAGGTGGGACGCTCGGCGGGCTGTACTTC; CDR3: CASSLGGTLGGLYF
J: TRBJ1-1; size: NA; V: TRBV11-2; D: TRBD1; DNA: TGTGCCAGCAGCCCCAGGGGGCTCGGATCCACTGAAGCTTTCTTT; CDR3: CASSPRGLGSTEAFF
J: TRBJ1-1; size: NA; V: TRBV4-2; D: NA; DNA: TGTGCCAGCAGCCAAGCTCAGGGAGGTGAAGCTTTCTTT; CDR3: CASSQAQGGEAFF
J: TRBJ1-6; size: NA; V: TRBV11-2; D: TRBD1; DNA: TGTGCCAGCAGCGGACAGGAGCTCAATAATTCACCCCTCCACTTT; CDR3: CASSGQELNNSPLHF
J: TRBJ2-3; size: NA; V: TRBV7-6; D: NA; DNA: TGTGCCAGCAGCTTATTAGTGACAGCAGATACGCAGTATTTT; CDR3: CASSLLVTADTQYF
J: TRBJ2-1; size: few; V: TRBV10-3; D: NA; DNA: TGTGCCATCAGTGGAGTTTTCGGCAATGAGCAGTTCTTC; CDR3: CAISGVFGNEQFF
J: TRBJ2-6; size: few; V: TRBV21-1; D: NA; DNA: TGTGCCAGCAGCAAAGTGGCGACCTCTGGGGCCAACGTCCTGACTTTC; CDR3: CASSKVATSGANVLTF
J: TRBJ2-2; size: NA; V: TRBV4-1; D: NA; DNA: TGCGCCAGCAGCCAAGAATTGGAGTACACCGGGGAGCTGTTTTTT; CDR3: CASSQELEYTGELFF
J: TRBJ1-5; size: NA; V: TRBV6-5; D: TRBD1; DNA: TGTGCCAGCAGTTACGGGACAGGGAGCAATCAGCCCCAGCATTTT; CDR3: CASSYGTGSNQPQHF
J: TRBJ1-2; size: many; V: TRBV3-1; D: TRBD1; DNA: TGTGCCAGCAGCCAAGATTGGGCAGGGGGCGCGGACCACTATGGCTACACCTTC; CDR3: CASSQDWAGGADHYGYTF
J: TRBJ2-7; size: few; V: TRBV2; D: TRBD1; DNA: TGTGCCAGCAGGGGACGGGACAGGACGATCAGGGGCTACTACGAGCAGTACTTC; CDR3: CASRGRDRTIRGYYEQYF
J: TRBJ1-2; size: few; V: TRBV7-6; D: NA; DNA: TGTGCCAGCAGCTTAGGGAGCGGCGGTCTGGACTATGGCTACACCTTC; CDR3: CASSLGSGGLDYGYTF
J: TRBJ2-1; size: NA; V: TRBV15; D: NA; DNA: TGTGCCACCAGCAGCGGTCTGAGCTCCTACAATGAGCAGTTCTTC; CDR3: CATSSGLSSYNEQFF
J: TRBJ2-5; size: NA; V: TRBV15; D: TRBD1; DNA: TGTGCCACCAGCAGCAGACAGGGCGCCCAAGAGACCCAGTACTTC; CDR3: CATSSRQGAQETQYF
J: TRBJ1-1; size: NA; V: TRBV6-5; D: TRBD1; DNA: TGTGCCAGCAGTTTCTTCCGACAGGGGAGAACTGAAGCTTTCTTT; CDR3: CASSFFRQGRTEAFF
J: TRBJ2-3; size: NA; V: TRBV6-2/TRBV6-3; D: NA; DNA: TGTGCCAGCACCACCCCTTTGGGGGAGGCCAAGATGACAGATACGCAGTATTTT; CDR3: CASTTPLGEAKMTDTQYF
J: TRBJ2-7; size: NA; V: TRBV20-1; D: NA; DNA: TGCAGTGCTAGAGATGTCGGGGCAGGGGAAGGCGAGCAGTACTTC; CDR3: CSARDVGAGEGEQYF
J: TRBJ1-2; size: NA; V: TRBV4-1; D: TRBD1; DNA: TGCGCCAGCAGCCCATACTCCGACAGGGACCTCTATGGCTACACCTTC; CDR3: CASSPYSDRDLYGYTF
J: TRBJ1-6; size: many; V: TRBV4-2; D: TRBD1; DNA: TGTGCCAGCAGACCCGTGGGGACAGAGAATTCACCCCTCCACTTT; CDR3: CASRPVGTENSPLHF
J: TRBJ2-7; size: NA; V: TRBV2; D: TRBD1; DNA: TGTGCCAGCAGGGGGGCGGGACAGGGGCCTCCCTACGAGCAGTATTTC; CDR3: CASRGAGQGPPYEQYF
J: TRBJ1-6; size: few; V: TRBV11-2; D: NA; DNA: TGTGCCAGCAGCTTTCGGGGGGCTCGAAATTCACCCCTCCACTTT; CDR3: CASSFRGARNSPLHF
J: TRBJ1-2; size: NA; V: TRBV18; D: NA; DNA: TGTGCCAGCTCACCATGGAGGCATGGCTACACCTTC; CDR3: CASSPWRHGYTF
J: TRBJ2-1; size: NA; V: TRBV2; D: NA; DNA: TGTGCCAGCATTCCTCCGGGGCCCAATGAGCAGTTCTTC; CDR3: CASIPPGPNEQFF
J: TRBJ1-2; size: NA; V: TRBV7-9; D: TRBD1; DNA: TGTGCCAGCAGCGACCCACTACCGGGACAGGGGGCGGGCGGCTACACCTTC; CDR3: CASSDPLPGQGAGGYTF
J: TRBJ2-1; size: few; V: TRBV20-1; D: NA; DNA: TGCAGTGCTAATTCCCCTAGCGTGGGTAGCTCCTACAATGAGCAGTTCTTC; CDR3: CSANSPSVGSSYNEQFF
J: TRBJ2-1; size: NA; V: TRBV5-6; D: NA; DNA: TGTGCCAGCAGCTTGGGGGTGGGCAATGAGCAGTTCTTC; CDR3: CASSLGVGNEQFF
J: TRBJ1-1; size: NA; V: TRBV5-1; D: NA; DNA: TGCGCCAGCAGCTTGGGGCCGGGACTGAACACTGAAGCTTTCTTT; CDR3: CASSLGPGLNTEAFF
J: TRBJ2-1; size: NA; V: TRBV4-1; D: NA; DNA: TGCGCCAGCACCCTCCTTGGGAGCTCCTACAATGAGCAGTTCTTC; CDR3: CASTLLGSSYNEQFF
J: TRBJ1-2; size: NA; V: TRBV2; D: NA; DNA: TGTGCCAGCAGTGGCCCTCCAACCCCGCTCTCCTATGGCTACACCTTC; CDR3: CASSGPPTPLSYGYTF
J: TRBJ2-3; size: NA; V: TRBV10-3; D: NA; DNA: TGTGCCATCAGTCAGGGACAATCGGGGGCCTTCACAGATACGCAGTATTTT; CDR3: CAISQGQSGAFTDTQYF